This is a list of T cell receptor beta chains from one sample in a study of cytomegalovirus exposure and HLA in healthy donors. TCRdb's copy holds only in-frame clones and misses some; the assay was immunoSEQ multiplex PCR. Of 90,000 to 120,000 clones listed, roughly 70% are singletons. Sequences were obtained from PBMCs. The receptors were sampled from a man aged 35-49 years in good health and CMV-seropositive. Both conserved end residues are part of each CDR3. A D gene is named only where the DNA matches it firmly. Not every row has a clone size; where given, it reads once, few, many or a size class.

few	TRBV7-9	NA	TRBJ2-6	TGTGCCAGCACCAGATCCCCTGGGGCCAACGTCCTGACTTTC	CASTRSPGANVLTF
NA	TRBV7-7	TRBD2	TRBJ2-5	TGTGCTAGCAGCTCCGGGGGGGGGCAGCAAGAGACCCAGTACTTC	CASSSGGGQQETQYF
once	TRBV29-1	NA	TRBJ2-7	TGCAGCGTCCTCGGGGGTTCCTACGAGCAGTACTTC	CSVLGGSYEQYF
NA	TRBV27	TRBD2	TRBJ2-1	TGTGCCAGCTCGCTAGCGGGAGAGCTCTACAATGAGCAGTTCTTC	CASSLAGELYNEQFF
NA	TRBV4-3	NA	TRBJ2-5	TGCGCCAGCAGCCAAGACGAGGGGAGCGGTCAGGGGGAGACCCAGTACTTC	CASSQDEGSGQGETQYF
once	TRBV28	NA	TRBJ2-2	TGTGCCAGCAGTTTGGCCCAGGGTAAGGAGGAGCTGTTTTTT	CASSLAQGKEELFF
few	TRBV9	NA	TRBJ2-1	TGTGCCAGCAGCGTAATCCCGGGAGCGGAAAATGAGCAGTTCTTC	CASSVIPGAENEQFF
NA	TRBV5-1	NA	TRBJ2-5	TGCGCCAGCAGTCTCTCAGGGGGGAGTCAACAAGAGACCCAGTACTTC	CASSLSGGSQQETQYF
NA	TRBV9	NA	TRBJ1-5	TGTGCCAGCAGCGTTACAGGGTCCCTCAATCAGCCCCAGCATTTT	CASSVTGSLNQPQHF
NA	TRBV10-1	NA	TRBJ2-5	TGCGCCAGCAGTGAGTCAGGGGCTCAAGAGACCCAGTACTTC	CASSESGAQETQYF
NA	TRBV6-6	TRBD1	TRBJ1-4	TGTGCCAGCAGTGACTTGGGACAGGGTAGCGAAAAACTGTTTTTT	CASSDLGQGSEKLFF
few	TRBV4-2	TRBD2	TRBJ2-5	TGTGCCAGCAGCCAAGATCATGAGCGGGAGAAGGGAGAGACCCAGTACTTC	CASSQDHEREKGETQYF
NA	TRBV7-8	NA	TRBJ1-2	TGTGCCAGCAGCTTAGGGGCGTCGGGAGGCTACACCTTC	CASSLGASGGYTF
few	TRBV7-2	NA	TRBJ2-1	TGTGCCAGCAGCTTAGAACTAGCTTATGAGCAGTTCTTC	CASSLELAYEQFF
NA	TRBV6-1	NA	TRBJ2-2	TGTGCCAGCAGCTGGGCACAGGGGAACACCGGGGAGCTGTTTTTT	CASSWAQGNTGELFF
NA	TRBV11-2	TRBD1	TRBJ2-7	TGTGCCAGCAGAAAGGCCGGGACAGGGGCCGAGCAGTACTTC	CASRKAGTGAEQYF
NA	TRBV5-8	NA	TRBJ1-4	TGTGCCAGCAGTTCAAGGACGGGAAATCTAGAAAAACTGTTTTTT	CASSSRTGNLEKLFF
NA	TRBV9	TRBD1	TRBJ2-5	TGTGCCAGCAGCCTTACCGGGACAGGGGGCTGGGAGACCCAGTACTTC	CASSLTGTGGWETQYF
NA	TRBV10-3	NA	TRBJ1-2	TGTGCCACCATGGTTGAACGAGCCCATGGCTACACCTTC	CATMVERAHGYTF
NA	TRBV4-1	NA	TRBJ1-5	TGCGCCAGCAGGAGACAGGGCAATCAGCCCCAGCATTTT	CASRRQGNQPQHF
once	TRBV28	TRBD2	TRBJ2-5	TGTGCCAGCAGTTTGGCTAGCGGATTACAAGAGACCCAGTACTTC	CASSLASGLQETQYF
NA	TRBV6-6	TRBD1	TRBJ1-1	TGTGCCAGCAGTACAGGGGGGACTGAAGCTTTCTTT	CASSTGGTEAFF
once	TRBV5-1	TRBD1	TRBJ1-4	TGCGCCAGCAGCTCCGACAGGGGGGTCCTGGGCCCTAATGAAAAACTGTTTTTT	CASSSDRGVLGPNEKLFF
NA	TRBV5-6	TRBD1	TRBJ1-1	TGTGCCAGCAGCCCTCTAACAGGGGGAATAATCACTGAAGCTTTCTTT	CASSPLTGGIITEAFF
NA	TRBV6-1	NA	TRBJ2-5	TGTGCCGCCCACCGCGGCCCCGGAGAGACCCAGTACTTC	CAAHRGPGETQYF
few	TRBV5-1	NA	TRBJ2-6	TGCGCCAGCAGCTTGGCGGGGTACCCAGGGGCCAACGTCCTGACTTTC	CASSLAGYPGANVLTF
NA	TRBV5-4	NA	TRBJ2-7	TGTGCCAGCAGCCCCGGCGGAGGGAACTACGAGCAGTACTTC	CASSPGGGNYEQYF
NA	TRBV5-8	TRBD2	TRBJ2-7	TGTGCCAGCAGCTGGGCGGGACTAGCGGGAGACGAGCAGTACTTC	CASSWAGLAGDEQYF
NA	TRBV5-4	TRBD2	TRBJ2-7	TGTGCCAGCAGCTTGGAGGTAGAAGCGGGAGCTTACGAGCAGTACTTC	CASSLEVEAGAYEQYF
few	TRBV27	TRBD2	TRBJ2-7	TGTGCCAGCAGTTCCCTAACTAGCGGGAGAGGGAGCTACGAGCAGTACTTC	CASSSLTSGRGSYEQYF
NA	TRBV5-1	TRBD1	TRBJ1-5	TGCGCCAGCAGCCCGGGAGTTGGACAGGGAGGCAATCAGCCCCAGCATTTT	CASSPGVGQGGNQPQHF
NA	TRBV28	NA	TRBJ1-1	TGTGCCAGCAGTTTCTGGACAGTGAACACTGAAGCTTTCTTT	CASSFWTVNTEAFF
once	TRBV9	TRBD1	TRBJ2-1	TGTGCCAGCAGTGCCTCCGGGACAGGGGTCGATGAGCAGTTCTTC	CASSASGTGVDEQFF
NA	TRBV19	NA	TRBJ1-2	TGTGCCAGTAGTATATTGGCGGGGAGTGGCTACACCTTC	CASSILAGSGYTF
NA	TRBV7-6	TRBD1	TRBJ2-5	TGTGCCAGCAGCCAGGGGGCACAAGAGACCCAGTACTTC	CASSQGAQETQYF
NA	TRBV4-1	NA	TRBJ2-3	TGCGCCAGCAGCGACCTGGGGGGAAAAAGGGGTACTGCGCAGTATTTT	CASSDLGGKRGTAQYF